These T cell receptor beta chains were read from a single sample in a study of CXCR3-negative and CXCR3-positive naive CD8 T cells. TCRdb re-called the 5' RACE reads and shows each CDR3 protein once, DNA omitted. Here the sample table reports several thousand distinct CDR3 sequences. Sequencing used naive CXCR3- CD8+ T cells from blood. The origin of the receptors is a human donor in good health. Some clones in this sample may be carry-over from other donors' samples. The CDR3 runs from the conserved cysteine through the conserved F or W. Each record gives: V gene, clone size, J gene, CDR3 protein. Clone size, where shown, is once, few, many, or a class for clones that have expanded.

V gene: TRBV5-1; clone size: medium-sized; J gene: TRBJ2-7; CDR3 protein: CASSFEGTSSYEQYF
V gene: TRBV30; clone size: .; J gene: TRBJ2-1; CDR3 protein: CAWETGLAGGDEQFF
V gene: TRBV20-1; clone size: .; J gene: TRBJ1-2; CDR3 protein: CSGYEAGHQTYGYTF
V gene: TRBV27; clone size: medium-sized; J gene: TRBJ2-7; CDR3 protein: CASSFASSHIYEQYF
V gene: TRBV9; clone size: .; J gene: TRBJ1-5; CDR3 protein: CASDDGTANQPQHF
V gene: TRBV29-1; clone size: .; J gene: TRBJ2-5; CDR3 protein: CSVSAAGNQETQYF
V gene: TRBV5-1; clone size: medium-sized; J gene: TRBJ2-1; CDR3 protein: CASSPGLAGDNEQFF
V gene: TRBV9; clone size: .; J gene: TRBJ2-1; CDR3 protein: CASNLADSYNEQFF
V gene: TRBV5-1; clone size: .; J gene: TRBJ2-1; CDR3 protein: CASSLGGPRNEQFF
V gene: TRBV20-1; clone size: .; J gene: TRBJ2-5; CDR3 protein: CSATSNRESAETQYF